Listed here is a single TCR beta chain. Its antigen is unknown. The junction departs from germline at one end; a sequencing error may be responsible. CDR3 size: 14 residues. Germline V CDR1 and CDR2: SGHDT, YYEEEE. TCRdb's copy holds only in-frame clones and misses some; the assay was immunoSEQ multiplex PCR. The sample records 86,000 or so clones, 92% being singletons. This entry comes from a study of OX40 agonist ivuxolimab in advanced cancers. Study details: Subjects had a mean age of roughly 57 years, with a range of about 23 to 79; almost 85% were male. Eligibility rules accepted prior anti-PD-1, anti-PD-L1 or anti-CTLA-4 therapy, and 40% had some.

Study-wide results and limits: On average, a greater number of expanded clones characterised CD8+ T cells relative to CD4+.

This specimen was CD4+ or CD8+ T cells sorted from blood, taken in a trial of the OX40 agonist ivuxolimab. The receptor was derived from an adult with an advanced solid tumor such as melanoma, head and neck, liver or kidney cancer. The chain couples TRBV5-6 to TRBJ1-4; D is uncertain. CDR3 nucleotide sequence: TGCGCCAGCAGCCCAAACCTAGACACTGAAAAACTGTTTTTT. Its protein product is CASSPNLDTEKLFF.